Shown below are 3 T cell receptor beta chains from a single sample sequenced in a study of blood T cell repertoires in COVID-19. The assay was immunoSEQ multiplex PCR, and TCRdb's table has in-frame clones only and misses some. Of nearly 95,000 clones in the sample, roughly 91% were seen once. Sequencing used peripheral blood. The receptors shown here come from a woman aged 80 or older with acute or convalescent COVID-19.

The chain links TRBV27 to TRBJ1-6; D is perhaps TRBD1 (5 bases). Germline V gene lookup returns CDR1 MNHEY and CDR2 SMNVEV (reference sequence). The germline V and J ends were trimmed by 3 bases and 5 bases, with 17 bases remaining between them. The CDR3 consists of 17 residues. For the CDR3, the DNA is TGTGCCAGCAGTTTGAGGGCGGGGGAGATTAATAATTCACCCCTCCACTTT. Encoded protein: CASSLRAGEINNSPLHF.

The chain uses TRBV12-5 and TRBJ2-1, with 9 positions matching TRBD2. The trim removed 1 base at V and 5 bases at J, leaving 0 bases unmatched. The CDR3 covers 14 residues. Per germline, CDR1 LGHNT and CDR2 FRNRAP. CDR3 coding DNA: TGTGCTAGTGGTTTGGGACTAGCGGACAATGAGCAGTTCTTC. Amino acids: CASGLGLADNEQFF.

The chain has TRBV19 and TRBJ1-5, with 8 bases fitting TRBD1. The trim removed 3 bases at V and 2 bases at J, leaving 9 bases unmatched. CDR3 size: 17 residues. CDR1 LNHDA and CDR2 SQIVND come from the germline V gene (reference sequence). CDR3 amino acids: CASSIGGRGPGNQPQHF. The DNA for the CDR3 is TGTGCCAGTAGTATTGGGGGCAGGGGGCCGGGCAATCAGCCCCAGCATTTT.